Shown below are 15 T cell receptor beta chains from a single sample sequenced in a study of response to subunit inactivated influenza vaccine. TCRdb itself ran the RT-PCR reads through MiXCR, one entry per CDR3 protein. The sample shows about 160,000 distinct CDR3 sequences, about 10% of them seen only once. This specimen was CD8+ T cells sorted from PBMCs, taken around 2 years after vaccination. The receptors here all came from a man aged 50-75 years who received an inactivated influenza vaccine.

This clonotype has more than one count but fewer than ten. The chain links TRBV7-9 to TRBJ2-1; no definite D call. Trimming removed 5 bases at V and 10 bases at J, with 15 bases between. Germline loops: CDR1 SEHNR, CDR2 FQNEAQ (reference sequence). The CDR3 is 13 amino acids. The CDR3, as DNA: TGTGCCAGCAGCCCCGAGTTGGGTTACGAGCAGTTCTTC. As protein: CASSPELGYEQFF.

As to this clonotype: Relative to the germline gene, one junction end is altered; a read error may explain this. The chain recombines TRBV10-3 with TRBJ2-2; D is possibly TRBD1 (6 bases). CDR3 length: 12 amino acids. The germline gives CDR1 ENHRY, CDR2 SYGVKD. CDR3 protein: CALRGDTGELFF. The DNA for the CDR3 is TGTGCCCTCAGGGGTGACACCGGGGAGCTGTTTTTT.

The CDR3 sequence: CASSLDTGLGVYEQYF. The CDR3 DNA follows: TGCGCCAGCAGCTTGGACACAGGTTTGGGGGTCTACGAGCAGTACTTC. The chain employs TRBV5-1 and TRBJ2-7, with D perhaps TRBD1 or TRBD2 (5 bases each). This CDR3 spans 16 amino acids. V was shortened by 0 bases and J by 3 bases, with 16 bases between the two germline ends. CDR1 is SGHRS, CDR2 YFSETQ, per germline. Using reference TRBV5-1 and TRBJ2-7 for the parts outside the CDR3, the full variable domain is KAGVTQTPRYLIKTRGQQVTLSCSPISGHRSVSWYQQTPGQGLQFLFEYFSETQRNKGNFPGRFSGRQFSNSRSEMNVSTLELGDSALYLCASSLDTGLGVYEQYFGPGTRLTVT.

This clonotype was counted only a few times. The genes are TRBV6-2 or TRBV6-3 and TRBJ1-5; D call uncertain. CDR3 length equals 13 residues. The V end was cut by 6 bases, the J end by 1 base, with 7 bases between. Germline CDR1 reads MNHEY; CDR2 reads SVGEGT. The CDR3 region is CASRGLSNQPQHF. CDR3 DNA sequence: TGTGCCAGCAGGGGGTTAAGCAATCAGCCCCAGCATTTT.

Only a few counts were recorded for this clonotype. The chain carries TRBV29-1 and TRBJ2-7; D tentatively reads TRBD1 or TRBD2 (5 bases each). Germline V CDR1 and CDR2: SQVTM, ANQGSEA. V shed 6 bases and J shed 2 bases, with 11 bases lying between them. CDR3 length: 12 amino acids. The CDR3 DNA is TGCAGCGTCCGGCAGGGAGCCTACGAGCAGTACTTC. It specifies CSVRQGAYEQYF.

This clonotype was recorded a few times. The chain employs TRBV4-1 and TRBJ2-3, with D tentatively TRBD2 (6 bases). From germline, CDR1 is MGHRA and CDR2 YSYEKL. The CDR3 covers 17 residues. Trimming stripped 0 bases from V and 5 bases from J, with 18 bases between. The CDR3 here is CASSQERPGSEGDTQYF. The CDR3 DNA reads as TGCGCCAGCAGCCAAGAGAGGCCAGGGTCGGAGGGAGATACGCAGTATTTT.

This clonotype has just a few counts. The chain combines TRBV7-2 with TRBJ2-7; D uncertain. The CDR3 is made up of 14 amino acids. With 1 base removed from V and 2 bases from J, the gap between germline ends came to 9 bases. Germline lookup yields CDR1 SGHTA and CDR2 FQGNSA. CDR3 loop: CASSLELVAYEQYF. CDR3 in DNA: TGTGCCAGCAGCTTAGAGTTAGTTGCCTACGAGCAGTACTTC. The full variable domain, its missing parts supplied by reference TRBV7-2 and TRBJ2-7, is GAGVSQSPSNKVTEKGKDVELRCDPISGHTALYWYRQSLGQGLEFLIYFQGNSAPDKSGLPSDRFSAERTGGSVSTLTIQRTQQEDSAVYLCASSLELVAYEQYFGPGTRLTVT.

This clonotype was recorded at least ten times. The CDR3: CASSQEIGQGSTDTQYF. In DNA form, the CDR3 reads TGCGCCAGCAGCCAAGAAATCGGACAGGGGAGCACAGATACGCAGTATTTT. The chain carries TRBV4-1 and TRBJ2-3; TRBD1 matches at 9 bases. CDR1 is MGHRA, CDR2 YSYEKL, per germline. V trimming: 0 bases; J trimming: 0 bases; junction bases outside the gene matches: 4. The CDR3 covers 17 residues.

This clonotype was observed at least ten times. This chain connects TRBV3-1 to TRBJ2-7; D remains unclear. The CDR3 is made up of 14 amino acids. Germline CDR1 LGHDT, CDR2 YNNKEL (reference sequence). Trimming pared 1 base from V and 2 bases from J, leaving 9 bases between. CDR3 DNA: TGTGCCAGCAGCCAAGTCCCCCTGGCCTACGAGCAGTACTTC. This encodes CASSQVPLAYEQYF.

The chain combines TRBV7-9 with TRBJ1-2; D may be TRBD1 (5 bases). Trimming took off 1 base at V and 4 bases at J, with 16 bases between the two ends. The V gene's germline CDR1 is SEHNR and CDR2 FQNEAQ (reference sequence). The CDR3 has 16 residues. This CDR3 is CASSLGSTGNFYGYTF. The CDR3 DNA reads TGTGCCAGCAGCTTAGGATCAACAGGCAACTTCTATGGCTACACCTTC.

This clonotype was recorded a few times. The chain links TRBV7-2 to TRBJ2-7, with TRBD2 matching 11 bases. CDR3 size: 17 residues. With 1 base clipped from V and 4 bases from J, the junction kept 9 bases outside the gene matches. Germline loops: CDR1 SGHTA, CDR2 FQGNSA. CDR3 protein: CASSLGWALAGAYEQYF. The CDR3 nucleotides are TGTGCCAGCAGCTTAGGTTGGGCACTAGCGGGGGCATACGAGCAGTACTTC.

There are a few counts of this clonotype. V and J are TRBV4-1 and TRBJ2-7; 7 positions agree with TRBD2. Germline CDR1 is MGHRA and CDR2 is YSYEKL. This CDR3 is built from 17 residues. Trimming took 1 base from V and 2 from J; bases not matched to a gene: 11. The CDR3 DNA sequence: TGCGCCAGCAGCCAAGCTGGGCAGCTGGGGAGGGCCTACGAGCAGTACTTC. Encoded protein: CASSQAGQLGRAYEQYF.

This clonotype has a count of ten or more. CDR3 in DNA: TGTGCCAGCAGCCATCTGGCGGGGGCTACCGGGGAGCTGTTTTTT. This gives the protein CASSHLAGATGELFF. This chain joins TRBV14 and TRBJ2-2, with a possible D match to TRBD2 (7 bases). V was cut by 3 bases and J by 5 bases, with 13 bases left in between. The CDR3 consists of 15 residues. Germline CDR1 and CDR2: SGHDN and FVKESK.

This clonotype was seen many times. The CDR3 reads CATSETGTGGNEQYF. In DNA form, the CDR3 reads TGTGCCACCAGTGAAACCGGGACAGGGGGGAACGAGCAGTACTTC. V gene TRBV24-1 combines with J gene TRBJ2-7, with TRBD1 matching 11 bases. In germline, CDR1 is KGHDR, CDR2 SFDVKD. The CDR3 covers 15 residues. V gave up 4 bases and J gave up 5 bases; unmatched junction bases: 6.

This clonotype has more than one count but fewer than ten. The rearrangement uses TRBV10-3 and TRBJ2-1; 8 positions agree with TRBD2. This CDR3 has 14 amino acids. The ends lost 10 bases at V and 10 bases at J; junction bases unmatched: 15. Germline-derived CDR1 and CDR2 are ENHRY and SYGVKD. The CDR3 loop is CATTTGSSGEEQFF. The CDR3, as DNA: TGTGCCACCACGACCGGGAGTAGCGGGGAAGAGCAGTTCTTC.